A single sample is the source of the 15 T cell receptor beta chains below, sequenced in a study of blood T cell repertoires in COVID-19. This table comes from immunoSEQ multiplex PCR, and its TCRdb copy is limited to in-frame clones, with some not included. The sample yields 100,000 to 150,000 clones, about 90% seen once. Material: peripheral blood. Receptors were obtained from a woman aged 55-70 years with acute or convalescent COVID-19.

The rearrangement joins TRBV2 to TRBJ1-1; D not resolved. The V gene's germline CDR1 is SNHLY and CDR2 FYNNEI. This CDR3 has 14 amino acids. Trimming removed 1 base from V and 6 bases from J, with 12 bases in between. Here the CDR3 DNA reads TGTGCCAGCAGTGAAGTTCGGTCAACGGCTGAAGCTTTCTTT. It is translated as CASSEVRSTAEAFF.

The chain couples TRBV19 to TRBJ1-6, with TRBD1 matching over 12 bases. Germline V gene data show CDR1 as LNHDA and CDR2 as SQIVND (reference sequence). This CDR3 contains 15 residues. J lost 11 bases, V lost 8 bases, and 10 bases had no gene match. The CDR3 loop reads CASSSGTGGPPPLHF. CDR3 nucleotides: TGTGCCAGTTCCTCCGGGACAGGGGGCCCCCCACCCCTCCACTTT.

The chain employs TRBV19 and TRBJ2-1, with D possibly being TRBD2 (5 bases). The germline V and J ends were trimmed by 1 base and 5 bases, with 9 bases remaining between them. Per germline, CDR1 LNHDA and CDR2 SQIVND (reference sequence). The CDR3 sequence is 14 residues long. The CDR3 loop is CASSIGETHNEQFF. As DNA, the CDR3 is TGTGCCAGTAGTATAGGGGAGACTCACAATGAGCAGTTCTTC.

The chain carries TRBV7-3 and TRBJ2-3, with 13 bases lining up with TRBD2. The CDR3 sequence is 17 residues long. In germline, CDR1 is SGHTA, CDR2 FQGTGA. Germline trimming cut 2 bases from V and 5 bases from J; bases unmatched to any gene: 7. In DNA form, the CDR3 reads TGTGCCAGCAGCTTATCAGGACTAGCGGGAGTTCGAGATACGCAGTATTTT. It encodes CASSLSGLAGVRDTQYF.

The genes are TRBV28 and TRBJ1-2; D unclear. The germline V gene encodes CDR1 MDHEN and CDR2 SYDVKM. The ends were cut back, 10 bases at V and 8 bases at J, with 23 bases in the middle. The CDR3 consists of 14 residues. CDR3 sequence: CATLVGLRARGYTF. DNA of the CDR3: TGTGCCACCTTAGTGGGCCTGCGGGCGAGAGGCTACACCTTC.

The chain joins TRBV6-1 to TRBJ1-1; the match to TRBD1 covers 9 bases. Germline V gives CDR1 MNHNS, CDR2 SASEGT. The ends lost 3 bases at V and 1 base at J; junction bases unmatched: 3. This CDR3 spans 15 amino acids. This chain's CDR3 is CASSDWDRANTEAFF. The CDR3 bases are TGTGCCAGCAGTGATTGGGACAGGGCGAACACTGAAGCTTTCTTT.

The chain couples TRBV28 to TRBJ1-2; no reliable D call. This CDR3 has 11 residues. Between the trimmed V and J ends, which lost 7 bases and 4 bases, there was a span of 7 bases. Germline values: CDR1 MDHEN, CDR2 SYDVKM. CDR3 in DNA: TGTGCCAGCATGGCTTCCTATGGCTACACCTTC. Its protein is CASMASYGYTF.

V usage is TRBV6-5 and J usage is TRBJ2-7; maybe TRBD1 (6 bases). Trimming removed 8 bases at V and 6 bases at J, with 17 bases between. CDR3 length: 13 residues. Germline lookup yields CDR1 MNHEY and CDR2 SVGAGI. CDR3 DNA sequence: TGTGCCAGCGCATATCTGGACAGCGGCGAGCAGTACGTC. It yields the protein CASAYLDSGEQYV.

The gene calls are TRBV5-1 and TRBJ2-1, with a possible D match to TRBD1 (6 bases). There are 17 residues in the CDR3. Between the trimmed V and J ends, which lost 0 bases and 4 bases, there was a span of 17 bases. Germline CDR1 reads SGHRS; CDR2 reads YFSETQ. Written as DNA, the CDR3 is TGCGCCAGCAGCTTGGACCCAGGGGCCGTCCGGTACAATGAGCAGTTCTTC. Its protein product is CASSLDPGAVRYNEQFF.

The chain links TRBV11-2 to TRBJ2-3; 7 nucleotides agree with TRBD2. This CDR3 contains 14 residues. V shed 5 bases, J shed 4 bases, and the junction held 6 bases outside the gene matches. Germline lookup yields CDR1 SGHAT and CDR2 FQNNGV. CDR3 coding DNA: TGTGCCAGCAGCCGCCGGACTAGGTCAGATACGCAGTATTTT. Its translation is CASSRRTRSDTQYF.

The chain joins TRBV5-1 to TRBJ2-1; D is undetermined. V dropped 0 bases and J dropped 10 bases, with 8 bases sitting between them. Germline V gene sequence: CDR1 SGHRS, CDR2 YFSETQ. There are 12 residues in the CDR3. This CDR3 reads CASSLGLGEQFF. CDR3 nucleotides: TGCGCCAGCAGCTTGGGTCTGGGCGAGCAGTTCTTC.

The CDR3 DNA follows: TGTGCCAGCAGTTTCGGGTACGGAGATTCACCCCTCCACTTT. Protein product: CASSFGYGDSPLHF. The V and J genes are TRBV28 and TRBJ1-6, with no clear D. CDR1 is MDHEN, CDR2 SYDVKM, per germline. Trimming removed 3 bases at V and 8 bases at J, with 11 bases between. The CDR3 contains 14 residues.

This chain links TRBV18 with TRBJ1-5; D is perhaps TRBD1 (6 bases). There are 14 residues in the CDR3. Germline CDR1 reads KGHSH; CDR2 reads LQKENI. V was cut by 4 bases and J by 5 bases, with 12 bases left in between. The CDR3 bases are TGTGCCAGCTCACAAGGGGGACGAGATCAGCCCCAGCATTTT. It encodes CASSQGGRDQPQHF. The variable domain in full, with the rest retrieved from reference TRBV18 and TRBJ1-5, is NAGVMQNPRHLVRRRGQEARLRCSPMKGHSHVYWYRQLPEEGLKFMVYLQKENIIDESGMPKERFSAEFPKEGPSILRIQQVVRGDSAAYFCASSQGGRDQPQHFGDGTRLSIL.

As DNA, the CDR3 is TGTGCCAGCAGCGTAGTGGGGGCCGGGGAGACCCAGTACTTC. As protein: CASSVVGAGETQYF. This rearrangement joins TRBV9 to TRBJ2-5; D possibly corresponds to TRBD1 (6 bases). Germline V gene sequence: CDR1 SGDLS, CDR2 YYNGEE. The V end lost 0 bases, the J end lost 5 bases, and 11 bases lay between the germline ends. The CDR3 has 14 amino acids.

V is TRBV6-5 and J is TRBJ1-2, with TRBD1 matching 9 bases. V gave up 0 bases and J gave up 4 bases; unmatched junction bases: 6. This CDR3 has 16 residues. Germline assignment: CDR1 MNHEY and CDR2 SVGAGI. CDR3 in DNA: TGTGCCAGCAGTTACTCGCCAAGGACAGGGGCCTATGGCTACACCTTC. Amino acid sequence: CASSYSPRTGAYGYTF.